The 23 T cell receptor beta chains listed next were all sequenced from one sample in a study of T cell repertoires in cytomegalovirus infection. Their target antigens are unknown. TCRdb recomputed calls from the reads with MiXCR, one row per CDR3 protein. The sample yields a few hundred thousand distinct CDR3 sequences, about 28% seen once. Sequenced material: cultured PBMCs, taken from culture after CMV antigen stimulation. The origin of the receptors is a human donor in good health (CMV status not recorded). Some clones in this sample may be carry-over from other donors' samples.

The rearrangement uses TRBV7-9 and TRBJ2-7, with TRBD2 matching over 11 bases. The CDR3 contains 17 residues. CDR1 is SEHNR, CDR2 FQNEAQ, per germline (reference sequence). The V and J ends lost 2 bases and 4 bases, in that order; junction bases with no gene match: 10. The CDR3 region has the DNA TGTGCCAGCAGCTTAAAGTCTAGCGGGAGGCTCGGATACGAGCAGTACTTC. This codes for CASSLKSSGRLGYEQYF.

CDR3 DNA: TGTGCCAGCACCTTAATGTCCGGGACAGGGGTCGGCTACACCTTC. Protein: CASTLMSGTGVGYTF. The V and J genes are TRBV12-3 or TRBV12-4 and TRBJ1-2; TRBD1 matches 10 bases. V lost 7 bases, J lost 8 bases, and 13 bases stayed unmatched. The CDR3 length is 15 residues.

V is TRBV27 and J is TRBJ2-1; possibly TRBD1 for D (6 bases). The germline V gene encodes CDR1 MNHEY and CDR2 SMNVEV (reference sequence). Trimming cost V 4 bases and J 4 bases, with 14 bases left between them. This CDR3 has 15 residues. The CDR3 is CASSSAGTLYNEQFF. Here the CDR3 DNA reads TGTGCCAGCAGTTCCGCAGGGACATTATACAATGAGCAGTTCTTC.

The chain combines TRBV7-6 with TRBJ2-2; the match to TRBD1 covers 8 bases. In germline, CDR1 is SGHVS, CDR2 FNYEAQ. Trimming cost V 5 bases and J 3 bases; bases outside gene matches: 14. The CDR3 loop spans 18 amino acids. The CDR3 sequence is CASSAGRGRLDDTGELFF. The CDR3 DNA is TGTGCCAGCAGCGCAGGCAGGGGGCGGCTCGACGACACCGGGGAGCTGTTTTTT.

V is TRBV28 and J is TRBJ2-2; perhaps D is TRBD1 or TRBD2 (5 bases each). V was pared by 7 bases and J by 0 bases, with 15 bases between. In germline, CDR1 is MDHEN, CDR2 SYDVKM. This CDR3 contains 16 residues. The CDR3 DNA reads as TGTGCCAGCATGGGGTGGATGGGGGCGAACACCGGGGAGCTGTTTTTT. Amino acids: CASMGWMGANTGELFF.

This clonotype has at least ten counts. The gene calls are TRBV7-8 and TRBJ2-2, with TRBD2 matching 7 bases. The CDR3 runs 11 residues. Germline V gene lookup returns CDR1 SGHVS and CDR2 FQNEAQ. V shed 9 bases, J shed 7 bases, and the junction held 2 bases outside the gene matches. The CDR3 coding sequence is TGTGCCAGTGGGAGGGGCGGGGAGCTGTTTTTT. It yields the protein CASGRGGELFF.

This clonotype has only one observation. The V and J genes are TRBV20-1 and TRBJ2-7; 14 positions agree with TRBD2. Germline V CDR1 and CDR2: DFQATT, SNEGSKA (reference sequence). Unmatched junction bases numbered 10, after V lost 6 bases and J lost 3 bases. This CDR3 region has 16 residues. Written as DNA, the CDR3 is TGCAGTGCCCCAAACCCGGGACTAGCGGGAGTCTACGAGCAGTACTTC. Its protein is CSAPNPGLAGVYEQYF.

Concerning this clonotype itself: A read error may explain this, as a much larger clone is one base away. The chain couples TRBV5-6 to TRBJ1-4; tentatively, D is TRBD1 (6 bases). CDR1 is SGHDT, CDR2 YYEEEE, per germline. The CDR3 runs 14 residues. CDR3 in amino acids: CASSPPGAHENLFF. For the CDR3, the DNA is TGTGCCAGCAGCCCCCCAGGGGCCCATGAAAATCTGTTTTTT.

This clonotype was detected only a few times. The rearrangement links TRBV19 to TRBJ1-4; D is undetermined. CDR1 and CDR2 (germline): LNHDA, SQIVND (reference sequence). The CDR3 loop spans 15 amino acids. With 5 bases removed from V and 4 bases from J, the gap between germline ends came to 14 bases. The chain's CDR3 is CASSPLGAGNEKLFF. The CDR3, as DNA: TGTGCCAGTAGTCCTCTGGGAGCGGGTAATGAAAAACTGTTTTTT.

This clonotype was recorded at least ten times. The chain is built from TRBV7-3 and TRBJ2-1; TRBD2 agrees at 12 bases. The CDR3 is made up of 16 amino acids. Germline-derived CDR1 and CDR2 are SGHTA and FQGTGA. V shed 6 bases and J 7 bases; nucleotides not matched to a gene: 10. The chain's CDR3 is CASSWIGLAGPNEQFF. CDR3 in DNA: TGTGCCAGCAGTTGGATTGGACTAGCGGGGCCTAATGAGCAGTTCTTC.

The sample holds a few counts of this clonotype. The rearrangement uses TRBV24-1 and TRBJ2-1; 13 bases line up with TRBD2. The germline gives CDR1 KGHDR, CDR2 SFDVKD. This CDR3 has 16 residues. V shed 4 bases, J shed 6 bases, and the junction held 5 bases outside the gene matches. This CDR3 reads CATSDHTSGRVNEQFF. The CDR3 DNA reads TGTGCCACCAGTGACCATACTAGCGGGAGGGTCAATGAGCAGTTCTTC.

The chain recombines TRBV11-3 with TRBJ2-3, with D perhaps TRBD2 (6 bases). Germline V lookup: CDR1 SGHNT, CDR2 YENEEA. CDR3 length equals 16 residues. V was cut by 5 bases and J by 6 bases, with 21 bases left in between. CDR3 protein: CASSPGTYRNPDTQYF. DNA of the CDR3: TGTGCCAGCAGCCCTGGGACTTACAGGAACCCGGATACGCAGTATTTT.

The chain links TRBV14 to TRBJ1-3; D is ambiguous. CDR3 length: 13 residues. The germline CDR1 and CDR2 sequences are SGHDN and FVKESK. V gave up 1 base and J gave up 2 bases, with 3 bases separating them. For the CDR3, the DNA is TGTGCCAGCAGCCAAGGACCTGGAAACACCATATATTTT. It is translated as CASSQGPGNTIYF.

The chain employs TRBV20-1 and TRBJ2-1; 9 bases are shared with TRBD2. The V gene's germline CDR1 is DFQATT and CDR2 SNEGSKA (reference sequence). This CDR3 contains 17 residues. J lost 4 bases, V lost 0 bases, and 10 bases had no gene match. CDR3 region: CSARDGASGEYYNEQFF. DNA for the CDR3: TGCAGTGCTAGAGATGGGGCTAGCGGGGAGTATTACAATGAGCAGTTCTTC.

CDR3 region: CSARVPGQGNSPLHF. CDR3 sequence (DNA): TGCAGTGCTAGAGTCCCGGGACAAGGGAATTCACCCCTCCACTTT. The chain uses TRBV20-1 and TRBJ1-6, with D maybe TRBD1 (6 bases). V shed 1 base and J shed 7 bases, with 14 bases lying between them. Germline CDR1 is DFQATT and CDR2 is SNEGSKA (reference sequence). This CDR3 region has 15 residues.

This clonotype appeared a few times. The rearrangement uses TRBV24-1 and TRBJ2-6; TRBD1 matches at 8 bases. V trimming: 5 bases; J trimming: 3 bases; junction bases outside the gene matches: 2. The germline CDR1 and CDR2 sequences are KGHDR and SFDVKD. The CDR3 is 15 residues long. CDR3 sequence: CATSGTGSGANVLTF. CDR3 nucleotide sequence: TGTGCCACCAGTGGGACAGGGAGTGGGGCCAACGTCCTGACTTTC.

This clonotype turned up a few times. This rearrangement joins TRBV11-3 to TRBJ2-1, with D hard to call. Trimming removed 1 base at V and 0 bases at J, with 10 bases between. CDR1 SGHNT and CDR2 YENEEA come from the germline V gene. The CDR3 runs 16 residues. The CDR3 loop reads CASSLGYRSSYNEQFF. In DNA form, the CDR3 reads TGTGCCAGCAGCTTAGGATACAGAAGCTCCTACAATGAGCAGTTCTTC.

The chain employs TRBV12-3 or TRBV12-4 and TRBJ1-2; D unclear. The CDR3 sequence is 14 residues long. V gave up 5 bases and J gave up 0 bases, with 10 bases separating them. The CDR3 loop is CASSPRLTNYGYTF. CDR3 nucleotide sequence: TGTGCCAGCAGTCCCAGACTGACTAACTATGGCTACACCTTC.

This clonotype has just a few counts. V gene TRBV28 combines with J gene TRBJ2-6; either TRBD1 or TRBD2 may fit D (5 bases each). V dropped 3 bases and J dropped 1 base, with 16 bases sitting between them. CDR1 and CDR2 (germline): MDHEN, SYDVKM. The CDR3 totals 18 residues. CDR3 nucleotides: TGTGCCAGCAGTTTCGGACGGGAAGGGGCTTCTGGGGCCAACGTCCTGACTTTC. This translates into CASSFGREGASGANVLTF.

This clonotype appeared a few times. The chain combines TRBV11-2 with TRBJ2-7, with TRBD1 identical over 9 bases. Germline V lookup: CDR1 SGHAT, CDR2 FQNNGV. The trim removed 5 bases at V and 5 bases at J, leaving 10 bases unmatched. The CDR3 consists of 15 residues. The CDR3 sequence is CASSPGNRGLHEQYF. The CDR3 region has the DNA TGTGCCAGCAGCCCGGGGAACAGGGGGCTCCACGAGCAGTACTTC.

The rearrangement joins TRBV20-1 to TRBJ1-6, with D unclear. The germline gives CDR1 DFQATT, CDR2 SNEGSKA (reference sequence). The CDR3 runs 14 residues. The germline V and J ends were trimmed by 5 bases and 8 bases, with 16 bases remaining between them. The DNA of the CDR3 is TGCAGTGCTCGACTAGAGGGCTCGGATTCACCCCTCCACTTT. It translates to CSARLEGSDSPLHF.

The V gene is TRBV12-5, the J gene TRBJ2-1; 11 bases map to TRBD1. J was trimmed by 8 bases and V by 7 bases; bases with no gene match: 13. There are 16 residues in the CDR3. CDR1 and CDR2 from the germline V gene are LGHNT and FRNRAP. For the CDR3, the DNA is TGTGCTAGTGCCCAGGGGGGGACAGGGGGGGAGCATGAGCAGTTCTTC. This translates into CASAQGGTGGEHEQFF.

CDR3 in DNA: TGTGCCAGCAGTTTACGACGGGAGGCCTACAATGAGCAGTTCTTC. Its protein is CASSLRREAYNEQFF. The genes are TRBV12-3 or TRBV12-4 and TRBJ2-1; TRBD2 agrees at 7 bases. The CDR3 loop spans 15 amino acids. The J segment lost 2 bases and the V segment lost 2 bases, leaving 3 bases of the junction unmatched.